This is a list of T cell receptor beta chains from one sample in a study of identical twins. MiXCR, applied by TCRdb to the 5' RACE reads, yields one record per CDR3 protein. In the table there are 450,000 or so distinct CDR3 sequences, less than 20% of which are singletons. The sample consisted of naive T cells sorted from blood. These receptors came from a man between 50 and 59 years old in good health. Each CDR3 is given with its conserved first and last residue. The order of the fields is V gene, D gene, clone size, J gene, CDR3 protein, CDR3 DNA. A D gene is named only where the DNA matches it firmly. Part of the rows lack a size; the others show once, few, many or a class for expanded clones.

V gene: TRBV6-2/TRBV6-3; D gene: NA; clone size: NA; J gene: TRBJ2-7; CDR3 protein: CASSYGTNYEQYF; CDR3 DNA: TGTGCCAGCAGTTACGGGACGAACTACGAGCAGTACTTC
V gene: TRBV7-9; D gene: NA; clone size: few; J gene: TRBJ2-7; CDR3 protein: CASSPPLSSLLGEQYF; CDR3 DNA: TGTGCCAGCAGCCCCCCCCTTTCATCCTTACTGGGTGAGCAGTACTTC
V gene: TRBV3-1; D gene: TRBD2; clone size: NA; J gene: TRBJ2-5; CDR3 protein: CASTGLAGQETQYF; CDR3 DNA: TGTGCCAGCACAGGACTAGCGGGACAAGAGACCCAGTACTTC
V gene: TRBV18; D gene: NA; clone size: NA; J gene: TRBJ2-5; CDR3 protein: CASSPRQYQETQYF; CDR3 DNA: TGTGCCAGCTCACCTAGACAGTACCAAGAGACCCAGTACTTC
V gene: TRBV12-3/TRBV12-4; D gene: NA; clone size: few; J gene: TRBJ2-2; CDR3 protein: CASRVEQGRTGELFF; CDR3 DNA: TGTGCCAGCAGGGTAGAACAGGGTCGCACCGGGGAGCTGTTTTTT
V gene: TRBV5-1; D gene: TRBD2; clone size: many; J gene: TRBJ2-5; CDR3 protein: CASSLGGLAEQETQYF; CDR3 DNA: TGCGCCAGCAGCTTGGGGGGACTAGCGGAGCAAGAGACCCAGTACTTC
V gene: TRBV12-3/TRBV12-4; D gene: NA; clone size: many; J gene: TRBJ1-2; CDR3 protein: CASSWPVGSGYTF; CDR3 DNA: TGTGCCAGCAGCTGGCCGGTGGGATCCGGCTACACCTTC
V gene: TRBV5-1; D gene: NA; clone size: many; J gene: TRBJ2-6; CDR3 protein: CASSLTGAGTNVLTF; CDR3 DNA: TGCGCCAGCAGCTTGACAGGGGCGGGAACCAACGTCCTGACTTTC
V gene: TRBV27; D gene: NA; clone size: NA; J gene: TRBJ2-1; CDR3 protein: CASSLRGATYNEQFF; CDR3 DNA: TGTGCCAGCAGTTTAAGGGGGGCCACCTACAATGAGCAGTTCTTC
V gene: TRBV5-5; D gene: NA; clone size: NA; J gene: TRBJ2-5; CDR3 protein: CASSLTGRSETQYF; CDR3 DNA: TGTGCCAGCAGCTTGACAGGTCGTTCAGAGACCCAGTACTTC
V gene: TRBV6-1; D gene: NA; clone size: many; J gene: TRBJ1-2; CDR3 protein: CASSPAQGGGYGYTF; CDR3 DNA: TGTGCCAGCTCCCCCGCCCAGGGCGGTGGATATGGCTACACCTTC
V gene: TRBV7-2; D gene: NA; clone size: many; J gene: TRBJ2-7; CDR3 protein: CASSLEGGSGTRAQYF; CDR3 DNA: TGTGCCAGCAGCTTGGAGGGGGGCTCGGGTACCAGAGCGCAGTACTTC
V gene: TRBV7-2; D gene: NA; clone size: NA; J gene: TRBJ2-1; CDR3 protein: CASSLRVGIMYNEQFF; CDR3 DNA: TGTGCCAGCAGCCTGCGAGTGGGAATCATGTACAATGAGCAGTTCTTC
V gene: TRBV24-1; D gene: NA; clone size: NA; J gene: TRBJ2-3; CDR3 protein: CATGEGVSDTQYF; CDR3 DNA: TGTGCCACCGGAGAGGGAGTCTCAGATACGCAGTATTTT
V gene: TRBV28; D gene: NA; clone size: few; J gene: TRBJ1-1; CDR3 protein: CASRRPRVSGEAFF; CDR3 DNA: TGTGCCAGCAGACGACCCAGGGTATCGGGTGAAGCTTTCTTT
V gene: TRBV20-1; D gene: NA; clone size: NA; J gene: TRBJ2-4; CDR3 protein: CSASPTGRFSQYF; CDR3 DNA: TGCAGTGCAAGTCCCACAGGGAGGTTTTCTCAGTACTTC
V gene: TRBV4-2; D gene: NA; clone size: NA; J gene: TRBJ1-1; CDR3 protein: CASSQDGGVMNTEAFF; CDR3 DNA: TGTGCCAGCAGCCAAGATGGCGGGGTCATGAACACTGAAGCTTTCTTT
V gene: TRBV5-1; D gene: NA; clone size: many; J gene: TRBJ2-7; CDR3 protein: CASSQPDTRGEQYF; CDR3 DNA: TGCGCCAGCAGCCAACCGGACACTCGTGGCGAGCAGTACTTC
V gene: TRBV5-1; D gene: NA; clone size: NA; J gene: TRBJ2-7; CDR3 protein: CASSFPDYEQYF; CDR3 DNA: TGCGCCAGCAGCTTCCCAGACTACGAGCAGTACTTC
V gene: TRBV24-1; D gene: TRBD1; clone size: NA; J gene: TRBJ1-2; CDR3 protein: CATSDHRTGQRYGYTF; CDR3 DNA: TGTGCCACCAGTGATCACCGGACGGGACAGAGATATGGCTACACCTTC
V gene: TRBV12-3/TRBV12-4; D gene: TRBD2; clone size: NA; J gene: TRBJ2-7; CDR3 protein: CASSPKRLASSYEQYF; CDR3 DNA: TGTGCCAGCAGTCCCAAGAGACTAGCCAGCTCCTACGAGCAGTACTTC
V gene: TRBV20-1; D gene: NA; clone size: few; J gene: TRBJ1-6; CDR3 protein: CSATEDQTYNSPLHF; CDR3 DNA: TGCAGTGCCACCGAGGATCAGACATATAATTCACCCCTCCACTTT
V gene: TRBV20-1; D gene: NA; clone size: many; J gene: TRBJ1-2; CDR3 protein: CGVPVTDTNYGYTF; CDR3 DNA: TGCGGAGTCCCCGTAACAGACACTAACTATGGCTACACCTTC
V gene: TRBV30; D gene: TRBD1; clone size: NA; J gene: TRBJ1-1; CDR3 protein: CAWETGANTEAFF; CDR3 DNA: TGTGCCTGGGAGACAGGGGCGAACACTGAAGCTTTCTTT
V gene: TRBV7-8; D gene: NA; clone size: few; J gene: TRBJ2-5; CDR3 protein: CASSGTGQETQYF; CDR3 DNA: TGTGCCAGCTCTGGGACGGGACAAGAGACCCAGTACTTC
V gene: TRBV6-1; D gene: TRBD1; clone size: few; J gene: TRBJ1-1; CDR3 protein: CASTSNRGLTEAFF; CDR3 DNA: TGTGCCAGCACCTCTAACAGGGGCCTCACTGAAGCTTTCTTT
V gene: TRBV28; D gene: NA; clone size: NA; J gene: TRBJ1-1; CDR3 protein: CASSLPTGIRTEAFF; CDR3 DNA: TGTGCCAGCAGTTTACCCACGGGTATAAGAACTGAAGCTTTCTTT
V gene: TRBV28; D gene: NA; clone size: NA; J gene: TRBJ2-4; CDR3 protein: CASSSHVAKNIQYF; CDR3 DNA: TGTGCCAGCAGTTCACACGTAGCCAAAAACATTCAGTACTTC
V gene: TRBV10-3; D gene: NA; clone size: once; J gene: TRBJ1-1; CDR3 protein: CATQQGLNTEAFF; CDR3 DNA: TGTGCCACACAACAGGGTTTGAACACTGAAGCTTTCTTT
V gene: TRBV6-5; D gene: NA; clone size: NA; J gene: TRBJ1-2; CDR3 protein: CASSYTKFNYGYTF; CDR3 DNA: TGTGCCAGCAGTTATACGAAATTTAACTATGGCTACACCTTC
V gene: TRBV6-5; D gene: NA; clone size: few; J gene: TRBJ2-5; CDR3 protein: CASSYGTDARKYF; CDR3 DNA: TGTGCCAGCAGTTACGGCACGGATGCGAGAAAGTACTTC
V gene: TRBV7-2; D gene: TRBD1; clone size: NA; J gene: TRBJ1-6; CDR3 protein: CASSSQWAGGLNSPLHF; CDR3 DNA: TGTGCCAGCAGCTCCCAATGGGCAGGGGGATTGAATTCACCCCTCCACTTT
V gene: TRBV7-2; D gene: TRBD2; clone size: NA; J gene: TRBJ2-7; CDR3 protein: CASSLYGAGVAYEQYF; CDR3 DNA: TGTGCCAGCAGCTTGTACGGGGCGGGAGTTGCTTACGAGCAGTACTTC
V gene: TRBV9; D gene: NA; clone size: many; J gene: TRBJ1-1; CDR3 protein: CASSRGGEAFF; CDR3 DNA: TGTGCCAGCAGCAGAGGGGGTGAAGCTTTCTTT
V gene: TRBV5-1; D gene: NA; clone size: NA; J gene: TRBJ2-2; CDR3 protein: CASSVWDSGAGELFF; CDR3 DNA: TGCGCCAGCAGCGTCTGGGACAGCGGGGCCGGGGAGCTGTTTTTT
V gene: TRBV4-3; D gene: TRBD2; clone size: many; J gene: TRBJ2-5; CDR3 protein: CASSQEWMRGGAIQETQYF; CDR3 DNA: TGCGCCAGCAGCCAAGAATGGATGCGGGGGGGCGCCATCCAAGAGACCCAGTACTTC
V gene: TRBV5-1; D gene: NA; clone size: NA; J gene: TRBJ2-1; CDR3 protein: CASSYARDTMGEQFF; CDR3 DNA: TGCGCCAGCAGCTACGCCCGGGACACAATGGGTGAGCAGTTCTTC
V gene: TRBV6-6; D gene: NA; clone size: NA; J gene: TRBJ1-1; CDR3 protein: CASGRPGEEAFF; CDR3 DNA: TGTGCCAGCGGAAGGCCAGGGGAGGAAGCTTTCTTT
V gene: TRBV7-3; D gene: NA; clone size: NA; J gene: TRBJ2-2; CDR3 protein: CASSLSRGGTGELFF; CDR3 DNA: TGTGCCAGCAGCTTATCACGGGGCGGCACCGGGGAGCTGTTTTTT
V gene: TRBV15; D gene: NA; clone size: NA; J gene: TRBJ1-4; CDR3 protein: CATSRYSEKLFF; CDR3 DNA: TGTGCCACCAGCAGATACTCGGAAAAACTGTTTTTT
V gene: TRBV11-2; D gene: NA; clone size: few; J gene: TRBJ2-5; CDR3 protein: CASSLVGRTAPSTKKTQYF; CDR3 DNA: TGTGCCAGCAGCTTAGTCGGGCGGACAGCCCCAAGCACGAAGAAAACCCAGTACTTC
V gene: TRBV10-3; D gene: TRBD2; clone size: NA; J gene: TRBJ2-1; CDR3 protein: CAISEDSGNNEQFF; CDR3 DNA: TGTGCCATCAGTGAGGATAGCGGGAATAATGAGCAGTTCTTC
V gene: TRBV7-2; D gene: TRBD1; clone size: NA; J gene: TRBJ1-1; CDR3 protein: CASSSRDRGRGTEAFF; CDR3 DNA: TGTGCCAGCAGTTCCCGGGACAGGGGGAGAGGCACTGAAGCTTTCTTT